This T cell receptor beta chain emerged from a study of Graves' ophthalmopathy and Graves' hyperthyroidism. This clonotype was detected many times. The authors amplified TCR beta CDR3 regions, and they did so from RNA transcripts for repertoire sequencing. An initial RT-PCR round employing HTBI primers preceded a second-round multiplex PCR. Each CDR3 protein gets one entry after TCRdb re-called the multiplex PCR reads with MiXCR. The table has roughly 400,000 distinct CDR3 sequences, 15% to 20% seen once. V was cut by 6 bases and J by 1 base, with 16 bases left in between. CDR3 length: 15 residues. CDR1 and CDR2 (germline): MDHEN, SYDVKM.

This receptor was identified in a young woman with Graves' ophthalmopathy. Specimen: peripheral blood. The chain employs TRBV28 and TRBJ2-7, with D perhaps TRBD2 (6 bases). CDR3 protein: CASSLPGSGSYEQYF. The CDR3 coding sequence is TGTGCCAGCAGCCTTCCAGGCAGCGGGTCCTACGAGCAGTACTTC.